This T cell receptor beta chain is drawn from a study of beta chain features in type 1 diabetes. All of the isolated RNA was reverse transcribed, so expressed TCRB transcripts were sequenced. Clones were read by immunoSEQ multiplex PCR, and TCRdb kept only the in-frame ones, dropping some. The sample includes 140,000 to 150,000 clones, about 10% of them seen just once. This clone was picked up a small number of times. Its specificity is unknown. Overall study results and limits: In patients and controls equally, PCR might favor templates that are shorter.

CD4+ naive, central memory, regulatory and stem cell-like memory subsets were isolated by sorting on CD45RO/CCR7/CD25/CD127/CD95/CD27. CDR1 ENHRY and CDR2 SYGVKD come from the germline V gene. Trimming took off 10 bases at V and 8 bases at J, with 11 bases between the two ends. The CDR3 contains 10 residues. Material for sequencing was naive CD4+ T cells from blood. This receptor was identified in a man aged 18-30 years in good health. V and J are TRBV10-3 and TRBJ1-2, with unresolved D. This CDR3 reads CATRSKGYTF. CDR3 nucleotide sequence: TGTGCCACCCGGTCTAAGGGCTACACCTTC.